This T cell receptor beta chain was recorded in a study of shared clonotypes between healthy human individuals. Study background: Each donor had three CD4 naive, three CD4 memory, two CD8 naive and one CD8 memory plate.

As processed by the authors: From ImmunoSEQ came sequences covering only the junction and carrying no quality scores, so filtering differed. Clones were read by immunoSEQ multiplex PCR, and TCRdb kept only the in-frame ones, dropping some. The V and J calls and clone size come from that table; D and trimming were worked out from the DNA. This repertoire shows 2 million to 3 million clones, 85% to 95% found once; its top ten account for 0.14%. Free of recent acute infections or vaccinations, the donors were healthy HIV-negative adults. A CD45RA+ naive subset and a CD45RA-negative memory subset were split from CD4+ cells. This CDR3 has 12 amino acids. Per the germline V gene, CDR1 is SNHLY and CDR2 is FYNNEI. The trim removed 8 bases at V and 4 bases at J, leaving 3 bases unmatched. This clone was seen only once. Within the sample, other DNA sequences also encode this same CDR3.

The clonotype comes from a man younger than 35 in good health. Sequenced sample: naive CD4+ T cells sorted from blood. The subset denotes: CD45RA+ positively selected. The J gene is TRBJ2-5, the V gene TRBV2, with 8 bases that match TRBD1. As DNA, the CDR3 is TGTGCCAGCTCCGGGACAGGAGAGACCCAGTACTTC. It is translated as CASSGTGETQYF.